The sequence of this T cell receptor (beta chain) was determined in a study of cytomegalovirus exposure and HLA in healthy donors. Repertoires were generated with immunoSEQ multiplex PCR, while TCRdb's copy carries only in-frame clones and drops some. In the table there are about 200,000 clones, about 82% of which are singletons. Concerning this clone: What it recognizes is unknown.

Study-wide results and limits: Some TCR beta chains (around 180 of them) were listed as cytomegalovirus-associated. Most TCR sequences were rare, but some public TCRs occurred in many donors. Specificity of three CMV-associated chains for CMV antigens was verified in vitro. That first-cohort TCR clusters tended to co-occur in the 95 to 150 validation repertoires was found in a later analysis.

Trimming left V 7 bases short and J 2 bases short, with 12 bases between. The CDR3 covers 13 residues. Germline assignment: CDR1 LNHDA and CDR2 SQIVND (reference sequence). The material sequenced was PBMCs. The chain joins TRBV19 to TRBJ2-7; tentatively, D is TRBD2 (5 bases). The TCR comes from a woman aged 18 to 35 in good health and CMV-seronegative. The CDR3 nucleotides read TGTGCCAGTAACGCGGGCTCCCCCTACGAGCAGTACTTC. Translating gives CASNAGSPYEQYF.